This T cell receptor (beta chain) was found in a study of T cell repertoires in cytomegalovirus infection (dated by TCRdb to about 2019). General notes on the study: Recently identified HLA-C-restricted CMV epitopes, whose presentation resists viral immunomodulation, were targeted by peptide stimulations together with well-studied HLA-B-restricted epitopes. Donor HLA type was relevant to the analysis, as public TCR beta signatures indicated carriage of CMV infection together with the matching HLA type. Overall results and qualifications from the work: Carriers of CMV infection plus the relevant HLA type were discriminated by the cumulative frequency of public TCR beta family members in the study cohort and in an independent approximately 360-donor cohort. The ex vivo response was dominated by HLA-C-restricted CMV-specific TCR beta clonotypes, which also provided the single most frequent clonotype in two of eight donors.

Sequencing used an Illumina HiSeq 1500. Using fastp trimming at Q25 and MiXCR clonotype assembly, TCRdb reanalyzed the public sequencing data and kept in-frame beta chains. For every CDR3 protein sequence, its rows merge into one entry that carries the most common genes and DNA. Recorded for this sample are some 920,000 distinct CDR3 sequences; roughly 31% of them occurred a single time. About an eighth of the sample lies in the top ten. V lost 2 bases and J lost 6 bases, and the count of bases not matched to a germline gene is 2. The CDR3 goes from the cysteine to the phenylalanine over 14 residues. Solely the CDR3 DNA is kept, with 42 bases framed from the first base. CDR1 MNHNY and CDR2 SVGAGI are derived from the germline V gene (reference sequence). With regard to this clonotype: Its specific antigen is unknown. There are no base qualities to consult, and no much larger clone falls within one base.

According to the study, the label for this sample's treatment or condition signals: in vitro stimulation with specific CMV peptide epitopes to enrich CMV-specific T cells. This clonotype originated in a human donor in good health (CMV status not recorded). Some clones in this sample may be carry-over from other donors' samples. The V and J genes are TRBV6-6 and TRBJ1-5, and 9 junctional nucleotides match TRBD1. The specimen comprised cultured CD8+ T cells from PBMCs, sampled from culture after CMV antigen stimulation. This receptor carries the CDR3 CASSYGTGFQPQHF. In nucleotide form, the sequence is TGTGCCAGCAGTTACGGGACAGGGTTTCAGCCCCAGCATTTT.